This TCR beta chain came from a study of T cells in Graves' hyperthyroidism and ophthalmopathy (dated by TCRdb to about 2019). A note on the overall study: Peripheral blood samples were taken at initial diagnosis, before any treatment was given. TCR V-J signatures able to tell the groups apart were searched for in a discovery cohort of 95 or so patients, of whom over 40 had Graves' ophthalmopathy and about 60 had stable Graves' hyperthyroidism. An independent validation cohort of around 19 hyperthyroidism patients and approximately 16 patients who later progressed to ophthalmopathy tested prospective prediction of ophthalmopathy. The roughly 100 discovery patients were randomly split 7:3 into training and test sets. In more than 5 Graves' hyperthyroidism patients, the study also compared T-cell repertoires from thyroid tissue with T-cell repertoires from blood. After sampling, hyperthyroidism patients received methimazole starting at 30 mg daily, and ophthalmopathy patients received high-dose intravenous methylprednisolone. The paper reports TCR Vbeta CDR3 sequencing of some 140 peripheral blood samples: fewer than 50 ophthalmopathy, fewer than 85 hyperthyroidism and around 17 progressor patients.

What the authors observed across the whole study: No statistical method was used to fix the sample size in advance, and group allocation was not hidden from the investigators. Most expanded thyroid clonotypes (frequency above 0.001) were also detected in blood, a finding suggesting that blood repertoires may reflect thyroid immune responses. In cross-validation, a model built on a 13 V-J signature told ophthalmopathy apart from stable hyperthyroidism with approximately 91% sensitivity and around 81% specificity, and in testing the same model reached 80%/75%. In validation, the model predicted progression to ophthalmopathy a median of roughly 6.1 months before onset, with approximately 68% sensitivity and about 75% specificity.

Inclusive of the bounding cysteine and phenylalanine, the CDR3 is 15 residues long. The retained sequence is limited to the CDR3, 45 bases, with the frame set at the first base. The germline V gene sets CDR1 to SGHVS and CDR2 to FNYEAQ. The TCR beta CDR3 regions were amplified from RNA transcripts. The TCR CDR3 was subjected to a first round of RT-PCR using the HTBI primer set and the Qiagen OneStep RT-PCR kit. The libraries were constructed in a second round of multiplex PCR and then size-selected and purified. Sequencing of the libraries was done on an Illumina HiSeq2000 using paired-end 100 bp reads. Per the source publication's procedure: SOAPnuke was used to process the raw data, removing reads that contained adapters or uncalled bases, had a mean Phred below 15, or lacked an exact match to the constant primer or identifier. COPE v1.2.5 was used to merge high-quality paired reads, and clonotypes were defined as unique nucleotide sequences. MiTCR v1.1 was used to align the clonotypes against IMGT TRBV, TRBD and TRBJ reference segments. Only V-J combinations with frequency above 0.0001, covering about 99% of repertoires, were analysed. A TCS score was defined as the ratio between F50 (clonal expansion) and ExV (chaos), using BLOSUM62-based TCRdist between CDR3 peptides within each V-J. Welch's t-statistics and random forest reduced approximately 520 V-J features to roughly 13, which were used in a naive Bayes classifier (R e1071). TCRdb ran its own pipeline on the public reads, namely fastp trimming at Q25 and MiXCR clone calling, and kept in-frame beta chains. Merged by CDR3 protein, the rows form single entries marked with the most common genes and DNA. The V and J calls come from TCRdb's annotation, not from the publication. The sample records about 520,000 distinct CDR3 sequences, more than 20% of which are singletons. The ten largest make up more than 20% of the sample.

Comments on this clonotype: The target of this receptor is not known. This may be a read error, as it is one base from a much larger clone.

Stable Graves' hyperthyroidism was defined as no progression to ophthalmopathy during 18 months of follow-up. Hyperthyroidism patients were newly diagnosed, had a disease duration of under 2 months, and were aged 18 to 65 years. Exclusion was applied to patients with uncontrolled infections, other autoimmune diseases, pregnancy or lactation. Diagnoses were based on clinical symptoms, serum thyroxine and TRAb, thyroid ultrasound and orbital computed tomography. PBMCs were isolated from 7.5 to 10 ml of fresh peripheral blood by Ficoll-Paque density gradient centrifugation. Trizol reagent was used to extract total RNA, and RNA quality was then checked on an Agilent 2100 Bioanalyzer.

The sample comprised blood. This sequence originates from a man between 18 and 35 years old with Graves' hyperthyroidism. The chain is made from TRBV7-6 and TRBJ2-2; the junction holds 8 bases that match TRBD2. CDR3 reads: CASMSGGPSAGELCF. At the DNA level, the sequence is TGTGCCAGCATGTCGGGGGGGCCGAGTGCCGGGGAGCTGTGTTTT.